Listed below are T cell receptor beta chains from one sample, sequenced in a study of T cell responses to AZD1222 COVID-19 vaccine. The method was immunoSEQ multiplex PCR; TCRdb's version includes in-frame clones alone and lacks a portion of them. The repertoire holds around 120,000 clones, approximately 85% seen once, with around a sixth in the top ten. This specimen consisted of peripheral blood, obtained on day 0 of MenACWY control vaccination. The receptor source for this set is an adult in good health. Each CDR3 is given with its conserved first and last residue. The D gene is left open where the match is weak. Some rows mark clone size as missing; the rest say once, few, many or name a class of expanded clone.

d_gene	v_gene	abundance	j_gene	CDR3aa	CDR3nt
-	TRBV3-1/TRBV3-2	-	TRBJ1-5	CASSQDSGVSNQPQHF	TGTGCCAGCAGCCAAGACAGCGGGGTCAGCAATCAGCCCCAGCATTTT
TRBD1	TRBV11-3	-	TRBJ2-1	CASSLAGTGFHEQFF	TGTGCCAGCAGCTTAGCCGGGACAGGGTTTCATGAGCAGTTCTTC
TRBD2	TRBV30	-	TRBJ2-1	CAWSQGLAGVDEQFF	TGTGCCTGGAGTCAGGGACTAGCGGGAGTGGATGAGCAGTTCTTC
-	TRBV4-1	-	TRBJ1-5	CASSQAGLGNQPQHF	TGCGCCAGCAGCCAGGCGGGGCTAGGCAATCAGCCCCAGCATTTT
-	TRBV5-4	-	TRBJ2-7	CASSLAATYEQYF	TGTGCCAGCAGCTTGGCGGCTACCTACGAGCAGTACTTC
-	TRBV27	-	TRBJ1-5	CASSSGYLQPQHF	TGTGCCAGCAGTTCTGGGTATCTTCAGCCCCAGCATTTT
TRBD1	TRBV5-1	-	TRBJ2-7	CASSFQAGGNEQYF	TGCGCCAGCAGCTTTCAGGCAGGGGGCAACGAGCAGTACTTC
-	TRBV21-1	-	TRBJ1-1	CASNKADGRGLDTEAFF	TGTGCCAGCAACAAAGCGGACGGAAGAGGGTTGGACACTGAAGCTTTCTTT
-	TRBV24-1	-	TRBJ1-5	CATSDGRRIPFCNQPQHF	TGTGCCACCAGTGACGGACGGAGGATCCCTTTTTGCAATCAGCCCCAGCATTTT
-	TRBV30	-	TRBJ1-4	CAWRNDPREEKLFF	TGTGCCTGGAGAAACGACCCTAGGGAGGAAAAACTGTTTTTT
-	TRBV10-2	-	TRBJ1-4	CASSGTLDEKLFF	TGCGCCAGCAGCGGAACGCTGGATGAAAAACTGTTTTTT
-	TRBV2	-	TRBJ1-6	CASSQRVVSPLHF	TGTGCCAGCAGTCAAAGGGTGGTTTCACCCCTCCACTTT
-	TRBV5-3	once	TRBJ1-6	CARSLAGRIPSGSYNSPLHF	TGTGCCAGAAGCTTGGCGGGTCGGATCCCCAGCGGGTCCTATAATTCACCCCTCCACTTT
TRBD1	TRBV19	-	TRBJ1-1	CASSSDRVNTEAFF	TGTGCCAGTAGCTCGGACAGGGTGAACACTGAAGCTTTCTTT
-	TRBV7-9	-	TRBJ2-3	CASSQRSSRTDTQYF	TGTGCCAGCAGCCAGAGGTCCAGCCGCACAGATACGCAGTATTTT
-	TRBV28	-	TRBJ1-1	CASSLRGSTEAFF	TGTGCCAGCAGTTTAAGGGGATCCACTGAAGCTTTCTTT
TRBD1	TRBV27	-	TRBJ1-1	CASSQQGALGAAFF	TGTGCCAGCAGTCAACAGGGGGCTCTAGGAGCGGCTTTCTTT
-	TRBV7-9	-	TRBJ1-5	CASSYSGDTELYSNQPQHF	TGTGCCAGCAGCTATAGTGGGGACACGGAGCTTTATAGCAATCAGCCCCAGCATTTT